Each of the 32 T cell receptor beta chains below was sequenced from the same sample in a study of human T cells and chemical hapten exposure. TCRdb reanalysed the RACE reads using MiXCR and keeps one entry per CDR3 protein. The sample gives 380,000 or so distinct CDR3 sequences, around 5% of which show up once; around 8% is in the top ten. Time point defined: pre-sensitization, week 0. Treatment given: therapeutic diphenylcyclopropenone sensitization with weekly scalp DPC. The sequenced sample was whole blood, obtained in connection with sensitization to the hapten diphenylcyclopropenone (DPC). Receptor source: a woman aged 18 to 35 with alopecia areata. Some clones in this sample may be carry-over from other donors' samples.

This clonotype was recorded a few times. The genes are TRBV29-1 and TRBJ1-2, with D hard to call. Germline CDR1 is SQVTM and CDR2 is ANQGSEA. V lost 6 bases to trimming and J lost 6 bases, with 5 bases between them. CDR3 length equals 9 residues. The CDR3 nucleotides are TGCAGCGTCCTTAATGGCTACACCTTC. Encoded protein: CSVLNGYTF. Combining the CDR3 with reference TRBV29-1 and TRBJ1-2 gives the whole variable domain SAVISQKPSRDICQRGTSLTIQCQVDSQVTMMFWYRQQPGQSLTLIATANQGSEATYESGFVIDKFPISRPNLTFSTLTVSNMSPEDSSIYLCSVLNGYTFGSGTRLTVV.

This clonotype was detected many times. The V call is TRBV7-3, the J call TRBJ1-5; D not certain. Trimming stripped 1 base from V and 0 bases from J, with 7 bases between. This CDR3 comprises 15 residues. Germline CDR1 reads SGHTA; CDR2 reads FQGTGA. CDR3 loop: CASSLIADSNQPQHF. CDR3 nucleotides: TGTGCCAGCAGCTTAATCGCAGATAGCAATCAGCCCCAGCATTTT.

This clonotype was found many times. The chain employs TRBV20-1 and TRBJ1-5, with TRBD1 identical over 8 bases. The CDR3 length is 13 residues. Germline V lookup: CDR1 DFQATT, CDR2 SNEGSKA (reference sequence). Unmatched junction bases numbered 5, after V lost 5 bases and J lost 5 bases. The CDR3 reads CSAGQGGDQPQHF. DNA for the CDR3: TGCAGTGCTGGACAGGGTGGAGATCAGCCCCAGCATTTT.

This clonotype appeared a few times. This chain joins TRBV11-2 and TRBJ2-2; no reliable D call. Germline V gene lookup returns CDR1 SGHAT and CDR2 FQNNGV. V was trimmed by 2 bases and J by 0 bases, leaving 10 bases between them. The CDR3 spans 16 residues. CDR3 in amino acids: CASSLRWLANTGELFF. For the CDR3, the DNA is TGTGCCAGCAGCTTACGGTGGCTTGCGAACACCGGGGAGCTGTTTTTT. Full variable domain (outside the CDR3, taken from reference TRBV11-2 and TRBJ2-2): EAGVAQSPRYKIIEKRQSVAFWCNPISGHATLYWYQQILGQGPKLLIQFQNNGVVDDSQLPKDRFSAERLKGVDSTLKIQPAKLEDSAVYLCASSLRWLANTGELFFGEGSRLTVL.

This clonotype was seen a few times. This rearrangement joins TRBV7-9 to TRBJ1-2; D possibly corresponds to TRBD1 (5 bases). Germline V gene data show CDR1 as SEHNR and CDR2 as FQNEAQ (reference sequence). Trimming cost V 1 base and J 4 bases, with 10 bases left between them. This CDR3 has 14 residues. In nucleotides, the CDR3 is TGTGCCAGCAGCTTAGTGGGCAGGGTCTATGGCTACACCTTC. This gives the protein CASSLVGRVYGYTF.

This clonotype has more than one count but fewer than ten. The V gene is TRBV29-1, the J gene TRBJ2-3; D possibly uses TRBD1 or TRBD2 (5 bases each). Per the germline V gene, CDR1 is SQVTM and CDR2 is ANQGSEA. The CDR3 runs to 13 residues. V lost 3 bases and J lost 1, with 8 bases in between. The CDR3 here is CSVDEGRTDTQYF. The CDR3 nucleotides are TGCAGCGTTGACGAGGGACGCACAGATACGCAGTATTTT.

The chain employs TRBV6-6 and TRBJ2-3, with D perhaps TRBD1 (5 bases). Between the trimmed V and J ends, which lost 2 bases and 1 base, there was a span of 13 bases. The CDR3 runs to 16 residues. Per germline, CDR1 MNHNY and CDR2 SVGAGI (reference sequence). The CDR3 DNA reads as TGTGCCAGCAGTTACGGGGCGGCGGTGGGCACAGATACGCAGTATTTT. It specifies CASSYGAAVGTDTQYF.

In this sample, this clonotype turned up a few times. The CDR3 coding sequence is TGCGCCAGCGCGAGGGAAACAGGCGCCACCCTGGAAGCTTTCTTT. It specifies CASARETGATLEAFF. The chain uses TRBV5-1 and TRBJ1-1; D might be TRBD1 (5 bases). Germline-derived CDR1 and CDR2 are SGHRS and YFSETQ. The CDR3 is 15 residues long. The germline V and J ends were trimmed by 7 bases and 8 bases, with 24 bases remaining between them.

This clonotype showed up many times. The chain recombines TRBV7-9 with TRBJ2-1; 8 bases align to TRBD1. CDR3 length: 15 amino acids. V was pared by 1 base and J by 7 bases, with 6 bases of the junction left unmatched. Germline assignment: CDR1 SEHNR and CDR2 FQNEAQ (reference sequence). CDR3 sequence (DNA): TGTGCCAGCAGCTTAGGGACAGGGTCTTTGAATGAGCAGTTCTTC. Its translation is CASSLGTGSLNEQFF.

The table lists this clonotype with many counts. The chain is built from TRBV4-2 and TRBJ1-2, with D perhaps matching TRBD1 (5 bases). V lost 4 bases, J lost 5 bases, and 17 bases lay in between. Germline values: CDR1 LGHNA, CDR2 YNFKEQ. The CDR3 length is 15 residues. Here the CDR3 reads CASSLGTDRDYGYTF. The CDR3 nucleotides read TGTGCCAGCAGCCTGGGGACCGACCGAGATTATGGCTACACCTTC.

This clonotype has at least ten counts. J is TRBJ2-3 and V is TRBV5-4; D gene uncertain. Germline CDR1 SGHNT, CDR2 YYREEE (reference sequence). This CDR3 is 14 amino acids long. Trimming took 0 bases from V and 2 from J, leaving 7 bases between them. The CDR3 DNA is TGTGCCAGCAGCTTGGGGGTACCCACAGATACGCAGTATTTT. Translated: CASSLGVPTDTQYF.

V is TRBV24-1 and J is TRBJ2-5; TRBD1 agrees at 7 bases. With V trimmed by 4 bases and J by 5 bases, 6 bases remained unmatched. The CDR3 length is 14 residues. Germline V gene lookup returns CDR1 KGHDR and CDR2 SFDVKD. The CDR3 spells CATSDRQGRETQYF. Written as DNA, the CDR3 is TGTGCCACCAGTGACCGACAGGGTAGGGAGACCCAGTACTTC.

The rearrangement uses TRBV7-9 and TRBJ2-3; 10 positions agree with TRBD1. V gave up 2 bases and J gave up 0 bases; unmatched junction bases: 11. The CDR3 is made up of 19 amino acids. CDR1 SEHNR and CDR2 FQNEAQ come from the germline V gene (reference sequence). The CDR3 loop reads CASSLRPDRGKFSTDTQYF. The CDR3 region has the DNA TGTGCCAGCAGCTTACGCCCGGACAGGGGGAAATTTAGCACAGATACGCAGTATTTT.

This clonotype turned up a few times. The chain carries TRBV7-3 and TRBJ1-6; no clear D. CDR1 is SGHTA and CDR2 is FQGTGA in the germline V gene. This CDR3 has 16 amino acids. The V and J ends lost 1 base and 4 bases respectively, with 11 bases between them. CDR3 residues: CASSLMAAAYNSPLHF. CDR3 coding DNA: TGTGCCAGCAGCTTAATGGCGGCGGCGTATAATTCACCCCTCCACTTT. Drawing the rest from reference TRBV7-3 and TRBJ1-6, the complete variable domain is GAGVSQTPSNKVTEKGKYVELRCDPISGHTALYWYRQSLGQGPEFLIYFQGTGAADDSGLPNDRFFAVRPEGSVSTLKIQRTERGDSAVYLCASSLMAAAYNSPLHFGNGTRLTVT.

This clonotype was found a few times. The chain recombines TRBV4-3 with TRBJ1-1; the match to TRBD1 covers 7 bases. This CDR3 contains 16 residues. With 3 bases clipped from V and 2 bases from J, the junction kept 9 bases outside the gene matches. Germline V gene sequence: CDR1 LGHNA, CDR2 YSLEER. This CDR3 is CASSQGTQGVNTEAFF. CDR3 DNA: TGCGCCAGCAGCCAGGGGACCCAGGGGGTAAACACTGAAGCTTTCTTT.

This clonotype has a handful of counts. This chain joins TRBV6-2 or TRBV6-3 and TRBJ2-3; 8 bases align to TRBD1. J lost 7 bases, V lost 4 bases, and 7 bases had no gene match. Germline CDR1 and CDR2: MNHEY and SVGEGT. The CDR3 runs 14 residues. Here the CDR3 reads CASSLRQGIYTQYF. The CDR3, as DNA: TGTGCCAGCAGTTTACGACAGGGGATTTATACGCAGTATTTT.

CDR3 sequence reads: CASSMLGSNQPQHF. CDR3 DNA: TGCGCCAGCAGCATGTTGGGAAGCAATCAGCCCCAGCATTTT. The V and J genes are TRBV4-3 and TRBJ1-5; no clear D. Germline CDR1 is LGHNA and CDR2 is YSLEER. Trimming removed 5 bases at V and 1 base at J, with 9 bases between. This CDR3 is built from 14 residues.

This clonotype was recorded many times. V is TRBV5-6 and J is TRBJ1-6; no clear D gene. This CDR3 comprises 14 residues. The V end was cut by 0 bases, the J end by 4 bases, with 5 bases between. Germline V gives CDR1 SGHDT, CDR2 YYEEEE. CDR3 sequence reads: CASSLDRYNSPLHF. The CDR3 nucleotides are TGTGCCAGCAGCTTGGACAGATATAATTCACCCCTCCACTTT.

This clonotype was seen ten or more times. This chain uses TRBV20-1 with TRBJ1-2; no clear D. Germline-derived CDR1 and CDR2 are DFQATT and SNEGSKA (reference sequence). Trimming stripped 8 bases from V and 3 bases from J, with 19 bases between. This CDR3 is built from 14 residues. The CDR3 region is CSSNPTGDDYGYTF. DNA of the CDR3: TGCAGTTCGAACCCAACCGGGGATGACTATGGCTACACCTTC.

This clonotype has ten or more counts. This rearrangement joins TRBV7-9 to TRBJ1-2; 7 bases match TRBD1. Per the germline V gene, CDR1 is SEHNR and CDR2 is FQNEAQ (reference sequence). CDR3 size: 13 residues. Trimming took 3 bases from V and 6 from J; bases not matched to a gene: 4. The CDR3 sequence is CASSLGQYDGYTF. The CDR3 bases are TGTGCCAGCAGCTTGGGACAGTATGATGGCTACACCTTC. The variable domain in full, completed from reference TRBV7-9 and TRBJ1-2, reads DTGVSQNPRHKITKRGQNVTFRCDPISEHNRLYWYRQTLGQGPEFLTYFQNEAQLEKSRLLSDRFSAERPKGSFSTLEIQRTEQGDSAMYLCASSLGQYDGYTFGSGTRLTVV.

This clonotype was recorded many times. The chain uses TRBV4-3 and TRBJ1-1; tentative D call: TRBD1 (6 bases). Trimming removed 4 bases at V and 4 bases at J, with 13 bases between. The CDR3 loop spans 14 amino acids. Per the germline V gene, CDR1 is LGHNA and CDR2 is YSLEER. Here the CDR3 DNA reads TGCGCCAGCAGCCTAGGACAGCAGGCCACTGAAGCTTTCTTT. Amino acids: CASSLGQQATEAFF.

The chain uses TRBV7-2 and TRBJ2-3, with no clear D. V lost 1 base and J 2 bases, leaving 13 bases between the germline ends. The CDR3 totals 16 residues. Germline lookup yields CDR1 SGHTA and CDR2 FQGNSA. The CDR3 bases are TGTGCCAGCAGCTTAGGGTTCCGGCAGTCCACAGATACGCAGTATTTT. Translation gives CASSLGFRQSTDTQYF.

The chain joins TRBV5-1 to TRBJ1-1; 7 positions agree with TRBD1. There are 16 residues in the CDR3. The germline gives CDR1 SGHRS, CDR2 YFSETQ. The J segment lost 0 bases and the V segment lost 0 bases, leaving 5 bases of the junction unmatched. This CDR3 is CASSLATGNMNTEAFF. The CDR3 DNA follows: TGCGCCAGCAGCTTGGCGACAGGGAACATGAACACTGAAGCTTTCTTT.

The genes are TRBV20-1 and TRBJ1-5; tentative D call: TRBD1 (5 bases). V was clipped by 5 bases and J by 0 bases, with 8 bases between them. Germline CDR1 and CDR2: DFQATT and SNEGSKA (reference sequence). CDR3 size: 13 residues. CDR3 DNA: TGCAGTGCTGAGACAGCTAGCAATCAGCCCCAGCATTTT. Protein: CSAETASNQPQHF.

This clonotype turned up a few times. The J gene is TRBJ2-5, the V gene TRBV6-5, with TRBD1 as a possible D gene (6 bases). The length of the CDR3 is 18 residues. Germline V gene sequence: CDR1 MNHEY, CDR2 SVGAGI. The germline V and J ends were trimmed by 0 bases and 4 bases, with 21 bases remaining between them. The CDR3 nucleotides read TGTGCCAGCAGTTACTCGGGGTACAGGGCAATTGGGTCAGAGACCCAGTACTTC. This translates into CASSYSGYRAIGSETQYF.

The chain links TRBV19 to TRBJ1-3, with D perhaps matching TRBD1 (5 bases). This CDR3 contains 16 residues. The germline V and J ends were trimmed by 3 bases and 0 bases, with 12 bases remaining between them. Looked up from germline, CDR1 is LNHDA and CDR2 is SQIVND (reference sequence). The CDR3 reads CASSMFRDYSGNTIYF. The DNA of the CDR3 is TGTGCCAGTAGTATGTTCCGGGACTACTCTGGAAACACCATATATTTT.

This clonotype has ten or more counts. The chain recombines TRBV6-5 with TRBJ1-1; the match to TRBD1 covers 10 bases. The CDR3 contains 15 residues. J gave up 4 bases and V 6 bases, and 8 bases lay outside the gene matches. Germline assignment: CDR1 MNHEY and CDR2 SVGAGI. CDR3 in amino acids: CASSRRTGGSTEAFF. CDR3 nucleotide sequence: TGTGCCAGCAGCCGTCGGACAGGGGGGAGCACTGAAGCTTTCTTT.

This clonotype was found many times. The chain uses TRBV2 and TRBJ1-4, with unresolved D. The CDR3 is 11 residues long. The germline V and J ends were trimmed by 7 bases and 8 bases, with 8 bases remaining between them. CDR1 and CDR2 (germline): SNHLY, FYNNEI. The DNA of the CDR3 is TGTGCCAGCACCCACGAGGAAAAACTGTTTTTT. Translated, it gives CASTHEEKLFF.

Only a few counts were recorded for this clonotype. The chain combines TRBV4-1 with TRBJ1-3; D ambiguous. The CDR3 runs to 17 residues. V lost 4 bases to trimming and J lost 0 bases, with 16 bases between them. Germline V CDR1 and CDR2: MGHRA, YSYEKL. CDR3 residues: CASSPAPGPSSGNTIYF. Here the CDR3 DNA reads TGCGCCAGCAGCCCCGCTCCAGGACCGAGCTCTGGAAACACCATATATTTT.

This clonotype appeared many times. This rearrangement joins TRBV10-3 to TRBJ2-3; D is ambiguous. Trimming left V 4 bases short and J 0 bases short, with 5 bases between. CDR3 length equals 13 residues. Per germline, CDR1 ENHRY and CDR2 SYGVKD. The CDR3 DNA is TGTGCCATCAGTGGGGGAAGCACAGATACGCAGTATTTT. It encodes CAISGGSTDTQYF.

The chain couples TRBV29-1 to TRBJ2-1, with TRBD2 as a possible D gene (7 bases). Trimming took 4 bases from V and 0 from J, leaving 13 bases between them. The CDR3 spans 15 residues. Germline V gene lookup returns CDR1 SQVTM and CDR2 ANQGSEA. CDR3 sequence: CSVAGGLYSYNEQFF. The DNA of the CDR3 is TGCAGCGTTGCCGGGGGGCTTTACTCCTACAATGAGCAGTTCTTC.

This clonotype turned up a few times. The CDR3 nucleotides are TGTGCCATCAGTGATACAGGGAAAGAGACCCAGTACTTC. Residues: CAISDTGKETQYF. V gene TRBV10-3 combines with J gene TRBJ2-5; D perhaps matches TRBD1 (6 bases). Per the germline V gene, CDR1 is ENHRY and CDR2 is SYGVKD. Trimming pared 3 bases from V and 3 bases from J, leaving 8 bases between. The CDR3 totals 13 residues.